The text below deals with one T cell receptor (beta chain). The CDR3 is 15 amino acids. Germline CDR1 reads DFQATT; CDR2 reads SNEGSKA (reference sequence). Trimming took off 2 bases at V and 1 base at J, with 14 bases between the two ends. The data derive from a study of response to subunit inactivated influenza vaccine. From the RT-PCR reads, TCRdb called clonotypes with MiXCR, one entry per CDR3 protein. The sample has approximately 500,000 distinct CDR3 sequences, under 25% seen once. These records were also assigned to another study, of T cells expressing NK-cell markers. As reported in that work: Libraries used 5'RACE template switching adding universal primer site and UMIs.

The origin of this receptor is a man over 45 who received an inactivated influenza vaccine. The chain couples TRBV20-1 to TRBJ1-1; possibly TRBD1 for D (5 bases). The sequencing used CD4+ T cells sorted from PBMCs, collected roughly 12 days after vaccination. The CDR3 region has the DNA TGCAGTGCTAGATTCCCAGGGCTTCGGAACACTGAAGCTTTCTTT. This encodes CSARFPGLRNTEAFF.